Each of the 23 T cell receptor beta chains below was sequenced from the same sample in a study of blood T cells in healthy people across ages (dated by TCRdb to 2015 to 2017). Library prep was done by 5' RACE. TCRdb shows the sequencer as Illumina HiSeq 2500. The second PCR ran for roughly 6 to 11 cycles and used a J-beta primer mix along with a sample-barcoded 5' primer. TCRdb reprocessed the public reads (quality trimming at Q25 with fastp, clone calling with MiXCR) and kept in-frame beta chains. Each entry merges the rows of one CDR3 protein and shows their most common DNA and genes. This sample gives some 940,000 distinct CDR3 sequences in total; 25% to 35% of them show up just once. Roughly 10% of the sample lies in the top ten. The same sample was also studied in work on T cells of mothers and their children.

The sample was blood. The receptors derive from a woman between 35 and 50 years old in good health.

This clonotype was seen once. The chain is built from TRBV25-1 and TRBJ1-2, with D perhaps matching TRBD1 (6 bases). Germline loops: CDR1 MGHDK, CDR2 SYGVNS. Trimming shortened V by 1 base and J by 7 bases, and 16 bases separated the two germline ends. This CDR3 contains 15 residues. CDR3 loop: CASSEFGGAEAGYTF. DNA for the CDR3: TGTGCCAGCAGTGAATTCGGGGGCGCTGAGGCTGGCTACACCTTC.

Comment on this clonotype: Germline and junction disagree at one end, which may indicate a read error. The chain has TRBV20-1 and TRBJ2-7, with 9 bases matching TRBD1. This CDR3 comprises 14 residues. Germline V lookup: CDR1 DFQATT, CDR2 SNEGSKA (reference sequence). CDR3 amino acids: CSARRWDREYGQYF. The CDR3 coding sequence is TGCAGTGCGCGTCGCTGGGACAGGGAATACGGGCAGTACTTC.

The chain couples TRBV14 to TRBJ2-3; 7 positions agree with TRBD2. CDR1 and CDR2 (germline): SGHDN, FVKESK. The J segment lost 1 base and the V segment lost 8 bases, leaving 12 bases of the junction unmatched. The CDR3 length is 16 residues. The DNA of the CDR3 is TGTGCCAGCCGAGACTGGCGGGAGAGGGGCACAGATACGCAGTATTTT. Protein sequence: CASRDWRERGTDTQYF.

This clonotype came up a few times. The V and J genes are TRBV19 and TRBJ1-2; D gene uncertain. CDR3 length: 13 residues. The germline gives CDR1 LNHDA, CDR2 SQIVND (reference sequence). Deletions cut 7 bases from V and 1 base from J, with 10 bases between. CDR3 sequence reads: CASTSQVNYGYTF. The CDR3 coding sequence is TGTGCCAGTACTTCCCAGGTTAACTATGGCTACACCTTC.

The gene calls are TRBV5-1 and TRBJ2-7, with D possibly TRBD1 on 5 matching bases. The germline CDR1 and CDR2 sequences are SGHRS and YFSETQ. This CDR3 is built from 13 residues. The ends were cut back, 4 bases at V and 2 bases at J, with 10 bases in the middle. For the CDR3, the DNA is TGCGCCAGCAGCCCGGACAACCCCTACGAGCAGTACTTC. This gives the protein CASSPDNPYEQYF.

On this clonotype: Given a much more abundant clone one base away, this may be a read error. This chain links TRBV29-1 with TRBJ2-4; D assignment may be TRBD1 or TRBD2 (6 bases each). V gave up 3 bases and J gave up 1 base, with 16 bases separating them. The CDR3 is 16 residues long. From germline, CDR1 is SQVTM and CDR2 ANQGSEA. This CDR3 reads CSVEKGGSRAKNIQYF. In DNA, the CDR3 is TGCAGCGTTGAGAAGGGGGGATCGAGGGCCAAAAACATTCAGTACTTC.

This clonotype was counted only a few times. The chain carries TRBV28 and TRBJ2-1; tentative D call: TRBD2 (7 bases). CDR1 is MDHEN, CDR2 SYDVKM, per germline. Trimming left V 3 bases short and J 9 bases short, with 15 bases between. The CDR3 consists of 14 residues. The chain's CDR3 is CASSFGGGASEQFF. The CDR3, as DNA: TGTGCCAGCAGTTTTGGAGGGGGGGCCAGTGAGCAGTTCTTC. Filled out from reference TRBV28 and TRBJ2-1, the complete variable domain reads DVKVTQSSRYLVKRTGEKVFLECVQDMDHENMFWYRQDPGLGLRLIYFSYDVKMKEKGDIPEGYSVSREKKERFSLILESASTNQTSMYLCASSFGGGASEQFFGPGTRLTVL.

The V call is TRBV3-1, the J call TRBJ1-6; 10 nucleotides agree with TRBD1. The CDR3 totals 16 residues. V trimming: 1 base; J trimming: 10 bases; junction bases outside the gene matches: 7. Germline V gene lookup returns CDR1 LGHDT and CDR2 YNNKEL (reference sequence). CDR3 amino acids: CASSQGLPTGGSPLHF. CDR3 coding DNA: TGTGCCAGCAGCCAAGGATTACCGACAGGGGGCTCACCCCTCCACTTT.

CDR3 region: CASSLRTDLRETQYF. The DNA of the CDR3 is TGCGCCAGCAGCTTGCGGACAGACTTAAGAGAGACCCAGTACTTC. The chain uses TRBV5-1 and TRBJ2-5; perhaps TRBD1 as D (6 bases). Germline CDR1 SGHRS, CDR2 YFSETQ. This CDR3 is 15 amino acids long. V dropped 1 base and J dropped 4 bases, with 14 bases sitting between them.

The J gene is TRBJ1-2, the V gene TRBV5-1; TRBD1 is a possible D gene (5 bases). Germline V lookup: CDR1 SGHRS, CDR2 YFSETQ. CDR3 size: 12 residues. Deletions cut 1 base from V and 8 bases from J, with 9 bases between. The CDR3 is CASSLPGEGYTF. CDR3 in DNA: TGCGCCAGCAGCTTGCCGGGGGAAGGCTACACCTTC. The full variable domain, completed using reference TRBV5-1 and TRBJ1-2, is KAGVTQTPRYLIKTRGQQVTLSCSPISGHRSVSWYQQTPGQGLQFLFEYFSETQRNKGNFPGRFSGRQFSNSRSEMNVSTLELGDSALYLCASSLPGEGYTFGSGTRLTVV.

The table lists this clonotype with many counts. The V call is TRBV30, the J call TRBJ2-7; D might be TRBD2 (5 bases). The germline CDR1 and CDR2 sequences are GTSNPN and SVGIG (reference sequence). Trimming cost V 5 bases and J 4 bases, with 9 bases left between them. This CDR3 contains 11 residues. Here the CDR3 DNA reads TGTGCCTGGCATCGGGATTACGAGCAGTACTTC. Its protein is CAWHRDYEQYF. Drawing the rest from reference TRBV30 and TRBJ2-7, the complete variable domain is SQTIHQWPATLVQPVGSPLSLECTVEGTSNPNLYWYRQAAGRGLQLLFYSVGIGQISSEVPQNLSASRPQDRQFILSSKKLLLSDSGFYLCAWHRDYEQYFGPGTRLTVT.

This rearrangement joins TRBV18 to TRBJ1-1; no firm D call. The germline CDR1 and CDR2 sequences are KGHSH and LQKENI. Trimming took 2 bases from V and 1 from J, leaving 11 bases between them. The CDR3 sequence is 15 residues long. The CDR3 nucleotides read TGTGCCAGCTCACCAGAGGCAGGATCGAACACTGAAGCTTTCTTT. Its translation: CASSPEAGSNTEAFF. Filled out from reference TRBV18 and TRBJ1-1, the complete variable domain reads NAGVMQNPRHLVRRRGQEARLRCSPMKGHSHVYWYRQLPEEGLKFMVYLQKENIIDESGMPKERFSAEFPKEGPSILRIQQVVRGDSAAYFCASSPEAGSNTEAFFGQGTRLTVV.

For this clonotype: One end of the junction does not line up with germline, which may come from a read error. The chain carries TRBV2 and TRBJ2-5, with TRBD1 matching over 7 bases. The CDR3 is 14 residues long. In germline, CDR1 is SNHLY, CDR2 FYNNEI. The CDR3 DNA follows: TGTGCCAGCAGAGTCGGACAGGCCCAAGGGACCCAGTACTTC. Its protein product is CASRVGQAQGTQYF.

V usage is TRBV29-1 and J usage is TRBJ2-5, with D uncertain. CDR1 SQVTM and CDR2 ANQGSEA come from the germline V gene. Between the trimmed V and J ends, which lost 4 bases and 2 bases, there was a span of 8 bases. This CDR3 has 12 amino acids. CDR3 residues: CSVGARQETQYF. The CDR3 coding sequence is TGCAGCGTTGGGGCTCGACAAGAGACCCAGTACTTC.

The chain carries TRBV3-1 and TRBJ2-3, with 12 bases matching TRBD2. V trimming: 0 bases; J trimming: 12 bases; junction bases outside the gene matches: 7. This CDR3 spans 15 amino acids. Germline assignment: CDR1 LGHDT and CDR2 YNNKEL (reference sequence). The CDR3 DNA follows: TGTGCCAGCAGCCAAGATCAAGAACTAGCGGGGGGACAGTATTTT. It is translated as CASSQDQELAGGQYF.

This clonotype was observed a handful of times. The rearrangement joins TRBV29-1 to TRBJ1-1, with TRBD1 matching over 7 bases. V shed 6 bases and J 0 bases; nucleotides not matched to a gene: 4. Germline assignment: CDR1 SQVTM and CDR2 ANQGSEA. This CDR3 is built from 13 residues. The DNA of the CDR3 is TGCAGCGTGGGGGACAGCTTGAACACTGAAGCTTTCTTT. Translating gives CSVGDSLNTEAFF.

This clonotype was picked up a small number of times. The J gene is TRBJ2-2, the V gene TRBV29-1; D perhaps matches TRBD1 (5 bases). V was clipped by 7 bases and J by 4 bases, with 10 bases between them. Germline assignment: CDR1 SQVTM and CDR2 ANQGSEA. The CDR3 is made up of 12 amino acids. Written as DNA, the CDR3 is TGCAGCGCCCGGACAACCACCGGGGAGCTGTTTTTT. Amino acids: CSARTTTGELFF.

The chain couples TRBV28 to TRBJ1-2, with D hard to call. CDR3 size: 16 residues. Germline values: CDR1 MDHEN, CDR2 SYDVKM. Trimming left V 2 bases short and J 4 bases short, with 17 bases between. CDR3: CASSLPAGMSFYGYTF. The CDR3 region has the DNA TGTGCCAGCAGTTTACCGGCAGGAATGAGTTTCTATGGCTACACCTTC.

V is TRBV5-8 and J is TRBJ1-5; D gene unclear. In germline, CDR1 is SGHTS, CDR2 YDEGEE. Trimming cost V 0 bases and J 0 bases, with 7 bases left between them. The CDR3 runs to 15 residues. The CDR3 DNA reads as TGTGCCAGCAGCTTGGAGGCATATAGCAATCAGCCCCAGCATTTT. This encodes CASSLEAYSNQPQHF.

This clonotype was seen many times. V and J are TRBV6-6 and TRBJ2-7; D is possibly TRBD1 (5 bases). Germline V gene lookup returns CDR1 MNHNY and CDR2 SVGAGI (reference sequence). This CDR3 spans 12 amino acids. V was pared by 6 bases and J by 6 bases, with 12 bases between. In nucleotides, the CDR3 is TGTGCCAGCAGCCCCGCAGGGCTCGAGCAGTACTTC. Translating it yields CASSPAGLEQYF.

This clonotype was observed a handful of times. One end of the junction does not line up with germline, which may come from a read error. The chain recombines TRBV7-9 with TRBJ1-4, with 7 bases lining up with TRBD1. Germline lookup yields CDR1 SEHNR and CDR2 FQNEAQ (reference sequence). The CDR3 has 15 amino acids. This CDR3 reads CASSPRGLPKEKLFF. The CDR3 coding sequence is TGTGCCAGCAGCCCTAGGGGGCTCCCTAAAGAAAAACTGTTTTTT.

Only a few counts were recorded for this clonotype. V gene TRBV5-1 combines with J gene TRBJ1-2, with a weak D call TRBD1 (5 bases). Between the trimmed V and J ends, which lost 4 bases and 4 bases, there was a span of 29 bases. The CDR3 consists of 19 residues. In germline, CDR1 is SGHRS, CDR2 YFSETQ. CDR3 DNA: TGCGCCAGCAGCCTGGGAGCAACAGGAAGTTTTCCTGATAGCTATGGCTACACCTTC. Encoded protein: CASSLGATGSFPDSYGYTF.

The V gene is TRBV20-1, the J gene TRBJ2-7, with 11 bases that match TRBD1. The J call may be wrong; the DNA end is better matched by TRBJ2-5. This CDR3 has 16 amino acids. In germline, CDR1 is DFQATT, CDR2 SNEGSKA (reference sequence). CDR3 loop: CSATKPGTGGSRTQYF. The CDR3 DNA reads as TGCAGTGCTACCAAGCCCGGGACAGGGGGTTCCAGGACCCAGTACTTC.